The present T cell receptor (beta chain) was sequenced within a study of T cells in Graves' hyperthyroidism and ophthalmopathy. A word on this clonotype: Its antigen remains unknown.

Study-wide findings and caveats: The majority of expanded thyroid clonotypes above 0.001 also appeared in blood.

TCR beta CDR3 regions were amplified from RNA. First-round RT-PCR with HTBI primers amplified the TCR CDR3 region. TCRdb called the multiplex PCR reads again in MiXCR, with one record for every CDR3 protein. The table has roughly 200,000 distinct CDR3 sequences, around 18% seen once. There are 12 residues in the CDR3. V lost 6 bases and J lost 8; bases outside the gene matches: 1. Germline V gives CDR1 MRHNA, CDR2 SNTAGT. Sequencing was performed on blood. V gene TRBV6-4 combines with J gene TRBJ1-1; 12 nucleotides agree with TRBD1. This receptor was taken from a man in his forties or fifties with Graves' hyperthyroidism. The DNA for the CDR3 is TGTGCCAGCAGAGGGACAGGGGGCGAAGCTTTCTTT. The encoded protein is CASRGTGGEAFF.